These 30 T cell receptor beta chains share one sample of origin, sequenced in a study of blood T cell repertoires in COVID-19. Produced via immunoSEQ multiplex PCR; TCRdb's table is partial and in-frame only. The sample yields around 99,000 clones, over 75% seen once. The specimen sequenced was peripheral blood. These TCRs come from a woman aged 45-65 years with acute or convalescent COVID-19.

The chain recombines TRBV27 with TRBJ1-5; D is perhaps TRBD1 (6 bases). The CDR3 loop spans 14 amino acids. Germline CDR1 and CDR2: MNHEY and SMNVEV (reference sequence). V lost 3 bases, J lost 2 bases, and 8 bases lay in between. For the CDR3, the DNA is TGTGCCAGCAGTTTCAGGGGTGGCAATCAGCCCCAGCATTTT. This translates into CASSFRGGNQPQHF.

Here the CDR3 DNA reads TGTGCCAGCAGCACCGGACAGGGCCCATATGGCTACACCTTC. Translation: CASSTGQGPYGYTF. The V gene is TRBV7-8, the J gene TRBJ1-2; 8 bases fit TRBD1. With 5 bases clipped from V and 5 bases from J, the junction kept 7 bases outside the gene matches. Looked up from germline, CDR1 is SGHVS and CDR2 is FQNEAQ. CDR3 length equals 14 residues.

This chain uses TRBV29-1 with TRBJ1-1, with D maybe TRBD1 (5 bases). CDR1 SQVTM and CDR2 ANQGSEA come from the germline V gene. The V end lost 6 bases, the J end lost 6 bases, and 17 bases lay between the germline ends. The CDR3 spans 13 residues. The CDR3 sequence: CSVIAGGTSEAFF. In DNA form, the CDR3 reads TGCAGCGTGATCGCCGGGGGTACCTCTGAAGCTTTCTTT.

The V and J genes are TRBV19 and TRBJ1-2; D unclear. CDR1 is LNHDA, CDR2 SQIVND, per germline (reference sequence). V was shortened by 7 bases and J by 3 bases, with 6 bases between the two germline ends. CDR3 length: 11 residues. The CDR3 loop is CASKGDYGYTF. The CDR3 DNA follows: TGTGCCAGTAAGGGAGACTATGGCTACACCTTC.

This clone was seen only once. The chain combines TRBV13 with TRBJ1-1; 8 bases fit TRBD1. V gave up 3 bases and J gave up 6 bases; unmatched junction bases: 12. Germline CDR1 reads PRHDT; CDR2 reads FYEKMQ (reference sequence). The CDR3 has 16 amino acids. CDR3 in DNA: TGTGCCAGCAGCTTTCGGCGGACAGGGAAAACTTCTGAAGCTTTCTTT. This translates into CASSFRRTGKTSEAFF.

CDR3 residues: CASKGLAGAAFNTGELFF. The CDR3 DNA sequence: TGTGCCAGTAAGGGGCTAGCGGGGGCCGCCTTTAACACCGGGGAGCTGTTTTTT. The rearrangement uses TRBV19 and TRBJ2-2; 10 bases align to TRBD2. This CDR3 contains 18 residues. The J segment lost 2 bases and the V segment lost 7 bases, leaving 13 bases of the junction unmatched. Germline CDR1 is LNHDA and CDR2 is SQIVND (reference sequence).

This CDR3 reads CASSYRSNQPQHF. The CDR3 DNA is TGTGCCAGCAGTTACCGTAGCAATCAGCCCCAGCATTTT. The genes are TRBV6-5 and TRBJ1-5; the D is unclear. Germline values: CDR1 MNHEY, CDR2 SVGAGI. CDR3 length: 13 amino acids. Trimming removed 2 bases from V and 0 bases from J, with 2 bases in between.

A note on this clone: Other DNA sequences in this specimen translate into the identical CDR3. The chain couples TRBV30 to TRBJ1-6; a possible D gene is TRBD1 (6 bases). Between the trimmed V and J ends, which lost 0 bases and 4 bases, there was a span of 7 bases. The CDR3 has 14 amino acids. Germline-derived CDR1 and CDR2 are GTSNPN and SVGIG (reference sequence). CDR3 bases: TGTGCCTGGAGTGTACAGGGTTATAATTCACCCCTCCACTTT. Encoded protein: CAWSVQGYNSPLHF.

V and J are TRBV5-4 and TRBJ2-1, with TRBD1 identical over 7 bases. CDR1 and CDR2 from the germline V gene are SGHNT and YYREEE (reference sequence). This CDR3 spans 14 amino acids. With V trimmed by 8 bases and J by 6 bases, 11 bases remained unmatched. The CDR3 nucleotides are TGTGCCAGTACACGTGGCAGGGGGATCAATGAGCAGTTCTTC. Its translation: CASTRGRGINEQFF.

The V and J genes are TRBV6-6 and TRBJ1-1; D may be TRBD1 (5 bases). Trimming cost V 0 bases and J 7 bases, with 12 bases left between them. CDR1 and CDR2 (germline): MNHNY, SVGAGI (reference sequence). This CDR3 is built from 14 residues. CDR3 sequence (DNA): TGTGCCAGCAGTTACTCCCCAGGGTGGGATGAAGCTTTCTTT. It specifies CASSYSPGWDEAFF.

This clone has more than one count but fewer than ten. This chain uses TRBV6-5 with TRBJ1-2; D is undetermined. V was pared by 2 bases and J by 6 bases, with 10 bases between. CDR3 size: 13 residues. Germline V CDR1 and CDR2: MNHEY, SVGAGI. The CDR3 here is CASSYGPTNGYTF. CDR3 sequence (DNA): TGTGCCAGCAGTTACGGGCCTACCAATGGCTACACCTTC.

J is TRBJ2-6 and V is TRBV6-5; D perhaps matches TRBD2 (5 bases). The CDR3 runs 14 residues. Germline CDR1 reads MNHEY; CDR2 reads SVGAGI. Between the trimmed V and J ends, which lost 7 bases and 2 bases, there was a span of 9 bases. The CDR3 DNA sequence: TGTGCCAGCACGGAGGCAGCTGGGGCCAACGTCCTGACTTTC. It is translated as CASTEAAGANVLTF.

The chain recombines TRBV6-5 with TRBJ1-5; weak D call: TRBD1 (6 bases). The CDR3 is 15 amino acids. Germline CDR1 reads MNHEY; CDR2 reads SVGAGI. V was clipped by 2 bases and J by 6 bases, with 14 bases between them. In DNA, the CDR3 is TGTGCCAGCAGTTACACGGGGGAGGGGGGTCAGCCCCAGCATTTT. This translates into CASSYTGEGGQPQHF.

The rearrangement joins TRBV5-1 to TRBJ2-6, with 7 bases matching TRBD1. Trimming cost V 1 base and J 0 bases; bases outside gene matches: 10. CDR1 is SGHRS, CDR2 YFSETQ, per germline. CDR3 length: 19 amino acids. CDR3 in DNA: TGCGCCAGCAGCTTGACATGGACAGGCGCCAGCTCTGGGGCCAACGTCCTGACTTTC. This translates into CASSLTWTGASSGANVLTF.

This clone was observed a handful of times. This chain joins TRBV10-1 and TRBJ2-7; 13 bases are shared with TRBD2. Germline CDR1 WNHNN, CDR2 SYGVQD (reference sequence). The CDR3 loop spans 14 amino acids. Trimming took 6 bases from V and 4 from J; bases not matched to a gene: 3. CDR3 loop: CASSRGLAGYEQYF. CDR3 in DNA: TGCGCCAGCAGCCGGGGACTAGCGGGATACGAGCAGTACTTC.

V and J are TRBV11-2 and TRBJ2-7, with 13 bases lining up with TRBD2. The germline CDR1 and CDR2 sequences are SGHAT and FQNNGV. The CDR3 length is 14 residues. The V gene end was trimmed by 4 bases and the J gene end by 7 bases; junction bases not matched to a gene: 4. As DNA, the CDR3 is TGTGCCAGCAGCTCGACTAGCGGGGGGACGGAGCAGTACTTC. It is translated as CASSSTSGGTEQYF.

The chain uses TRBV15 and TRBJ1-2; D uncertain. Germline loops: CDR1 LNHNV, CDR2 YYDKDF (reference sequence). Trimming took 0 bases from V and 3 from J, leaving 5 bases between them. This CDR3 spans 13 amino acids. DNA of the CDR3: TGTGCCACCAGCAGAGATCGGTACTATGGCTACACCTTC. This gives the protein CATSRDRYYGYTF.

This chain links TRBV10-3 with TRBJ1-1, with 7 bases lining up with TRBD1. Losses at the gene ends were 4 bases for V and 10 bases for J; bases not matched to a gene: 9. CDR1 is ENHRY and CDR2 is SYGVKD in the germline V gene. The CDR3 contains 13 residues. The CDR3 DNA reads TGTGCCATCAGTGTTGACAGGGTAGGTCGAGCTTTCTTT. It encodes CAISVDRVGRAFF.

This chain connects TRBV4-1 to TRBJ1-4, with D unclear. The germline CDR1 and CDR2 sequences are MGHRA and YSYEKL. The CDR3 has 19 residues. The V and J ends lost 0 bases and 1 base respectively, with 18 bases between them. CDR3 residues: CASSQDSAVGDKTNEKLFF. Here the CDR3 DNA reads TGCGCCAGCAGCCAAGATTCGGCCGTCGGGGATAAAACTAATGAAAAACTGTTTTTT.

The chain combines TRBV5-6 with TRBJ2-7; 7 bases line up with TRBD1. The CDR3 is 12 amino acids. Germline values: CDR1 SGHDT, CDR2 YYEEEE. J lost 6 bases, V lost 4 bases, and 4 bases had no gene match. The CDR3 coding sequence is TGTGCCAGCAGCGGGGGACAGCTCGAGCAGTACTTC. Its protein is CASSGGQLEQYF.

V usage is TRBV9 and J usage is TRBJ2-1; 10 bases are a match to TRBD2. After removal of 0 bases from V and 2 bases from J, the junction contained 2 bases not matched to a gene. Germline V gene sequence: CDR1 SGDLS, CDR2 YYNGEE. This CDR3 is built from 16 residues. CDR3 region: CASSVALAGAYNEQFF. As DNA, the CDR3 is TGTGCCAGCAGCGTAGCCCTAGCGGGGGCCTACAATGAGCAGTTCTTC.

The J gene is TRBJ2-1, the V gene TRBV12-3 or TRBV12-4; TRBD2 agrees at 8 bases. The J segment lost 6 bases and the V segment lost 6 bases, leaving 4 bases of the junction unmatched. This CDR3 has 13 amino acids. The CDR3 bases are TGTGCCAGCAGCCTAACTAGCGGCAATGAGCAGTTCTTC. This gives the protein CASSLTSGNEQFF.

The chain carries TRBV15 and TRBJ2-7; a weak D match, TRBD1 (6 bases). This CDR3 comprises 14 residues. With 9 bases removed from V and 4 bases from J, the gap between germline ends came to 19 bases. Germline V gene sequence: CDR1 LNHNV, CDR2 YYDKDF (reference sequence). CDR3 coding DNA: TGTGCCACTTCCCCAGGGACACCCTTTTACGAGCAGTACTTC. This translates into CATSPGTPFYEQYF.

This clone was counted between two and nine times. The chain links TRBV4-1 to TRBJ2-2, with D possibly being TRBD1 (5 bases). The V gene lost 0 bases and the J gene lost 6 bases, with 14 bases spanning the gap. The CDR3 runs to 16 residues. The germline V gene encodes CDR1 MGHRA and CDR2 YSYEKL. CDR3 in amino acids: CASSQEVNQGAGELFF. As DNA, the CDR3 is TGCGCCAGCAGCCAAGAGGTCAATCAGGGCGCCGGGGAGCTGTTTTTT.

The CDR3 protein is CASSSLGLAGGGTDTQYF. CDR3 coding DNA: TGTGCCAGCAGCTCTTTAGGACTAGCGGGGGGGGGCACAGATACGCAGTATTTT. The V and J genes are TRBV11-2 and TRBJ2-3; 15 bases agree with TRBD2. The CDR3 has 18 amino acids. V lost 4 bases, J lost 1 base, and 6 bases stayed unmatched. The germline CDR1 and CDR2 sequences are SGHAT and FQNNGV.

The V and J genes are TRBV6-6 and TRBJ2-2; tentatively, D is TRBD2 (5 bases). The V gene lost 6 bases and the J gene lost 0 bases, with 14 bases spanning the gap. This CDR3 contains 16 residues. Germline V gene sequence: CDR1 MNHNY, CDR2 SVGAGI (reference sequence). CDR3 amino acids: CASSQRGYPNTGELFF. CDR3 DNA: TGTGCCAGCAGCCAGCGAGGGTACCCGAACACCGGGGAGCTGTTTTTT.

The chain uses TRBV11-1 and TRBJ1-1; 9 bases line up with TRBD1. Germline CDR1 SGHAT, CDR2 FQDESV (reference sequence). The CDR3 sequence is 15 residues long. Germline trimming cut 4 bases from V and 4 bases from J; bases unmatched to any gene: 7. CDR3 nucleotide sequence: TGTGCCAGCAGCTCCCGGGACAGGGCCGGCACTGAAGCTTTCTTT. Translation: CASSSRDRAGTEAFF. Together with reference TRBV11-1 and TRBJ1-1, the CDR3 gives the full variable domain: EAEVAQSPRYKITEKSQAVAFWCDPISGHATLYWYRQILGQGPELLVQFQDESVVDDSQLPKDRFSAERLKGVDSTLKIQPAELGDSAMYLCASSSRDRAGTEAFFGQGTRLTVV.

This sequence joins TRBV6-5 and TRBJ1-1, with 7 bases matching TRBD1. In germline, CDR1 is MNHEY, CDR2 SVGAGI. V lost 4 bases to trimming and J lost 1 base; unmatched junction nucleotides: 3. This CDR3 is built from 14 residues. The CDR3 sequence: CASSSQGGNTEAFF. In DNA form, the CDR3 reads TGTGCCAGCAGTTCTCAGGGGGGGAACACTGAAGCTTTCTTT.

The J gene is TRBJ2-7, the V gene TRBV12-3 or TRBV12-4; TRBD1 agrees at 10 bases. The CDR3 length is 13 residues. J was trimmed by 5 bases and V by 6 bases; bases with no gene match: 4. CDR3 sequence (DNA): TGTGCCAGCAGACGAGGACAGGGGGACGAGCAGTACTTC. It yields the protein CASRRGQGDEQYF.

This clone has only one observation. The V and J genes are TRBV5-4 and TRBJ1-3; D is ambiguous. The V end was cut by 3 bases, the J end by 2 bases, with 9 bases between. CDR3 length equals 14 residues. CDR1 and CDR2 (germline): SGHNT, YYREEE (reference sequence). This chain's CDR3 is CASSSSLAGNTIYF. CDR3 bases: TGTGCCAGCAGCTCGAGTTTGGCTGGAAACACCATATATTTT.